This T cell receptor (beta chain) was obtained from a study of CD8+ T cells in alopecia areata (dated by TCRdb to the late 2010s). With respect to the entire study: The treated patients, all with moderate-to-severe alopecia areata, were enrolled in an open-label pilot trial of oral tofacitinib given at 5 to 10 mg twice daily. Scalp clonality was compared among normal scalp (n=4), patchy alopecia areata scalp (n=8), and alopecia totalis/universalis scalp (n=8). The study used high-throughput TCRbeta sequencing to examine T cell clonal expansion in alopecia areata, in both the C3H/HeJ mouse model and human patients. Patients stayed on tofacitinib for 6 to 18 months and then had 6 months of follow-up off drug so that delayed response and recurrence could be assessed. TCRbeta CDR3 regions were amplified by immunoSEQ multiplex PCR using 35 Vbeta forward and 13 Jbeta reverse primers. In treated patients, disease severity was measured using the SALT score, which gives the percentage of scalp surface area affected. Tofacitinib-treated patients had biopsies at baseline and at 4 and 24 weeks of treatment, with a later scalp biopsy in several patients. In humans, TCRbeta sequencing was performed on scalp tissue and on sorted CD4+ and CD8+ peripheral blood T cells from healthy controls and from patients with patchy or totalis/universalis alopecia areata. RNA came from the PAXgene miRNA kit for fixed scalp, the miRNeasy kit for PBMCs, and the RNeasy kit for mouse skin.

This specimen's time point label, per the study, means: 4 weeks on oral tofacitinib. The treatment or condition label on this specimen signifies: oral pan-JAK inhibitor, 5-10 mg twice daily. Peripheral blood and lesional scalp punch biopsies were obtained from patients with alopecia areata. PBMCs were isolated by density centrifugation and stained for CD3, CD4 and CD8, and CD4+ and CD8+ T cells were sorted on a FACSAria. Libraries were made using the immunoSEQ multiplex PCR assay. RNA was extracted from all samples and reverse transcribed into cDNA as template for TCR sequencing. SuperScript III was used for first-strand cDNA synthesis, primed with a 2:1 mix of oligo-dT and random hexamers. A synthetic immune receptor repertoire was used to measure amplification bias, and any remaining bias was corrected computationally. As for how the authors treated the data: Raw reads were preprocessed for error removal, and CDR3 was defined according to IMGT conventions as running from the conserved cysteine to phenylalanine. Clonality was computed by normalizing Shannon entropy by log2 of the number of productive unique TCRs and subtracting the result from 1. CD4 or CD8 identity of scalp clones was inferred by cross-referencing scalp TCRbeta sequences with sorted blood CD4 and CD8 repertoires. The immuneACCESS repertoire file appears here via TCRdb, limited to in-frame rearrangements. These files lack a portion of the clones; in checked studies, under half of the deficit traces to unresolved V genes, and the cause of the others is not known. V and J calls and clone size follow that table, whereas D and trimming were derived from the DNA. Recorded for this sample are 120,000 or so clones; 61% of them occurred a single time. Around 5.7% of the sample comes from the top ten.

On this clone: The antigen this receptor binds is unknown. The input lacks base qualities; no much larger clone sits a single base away.

What the research found in general, with its limitations: With tofacitinib, both scalp clonality and the number of expanded CD8+ clones among the top 100 scalp clones went down significantly. Many expanded lesional clones were found to persist in scalp and blood during tofacitinib treatment, and relapse after treatment cessation may be partly explained by this persistence. Compared with normal scalp, lesional scalp had higher clonality and more expanded CD8+ clones, particularly in alopecia totalis/universalis, a pattern that suggests antigenic drive. Compared with mice, TCR sequences shared between patients were less clear, possibly partly because of HLA diversity across the patient population. Because the treated cohort was small and included a single nonresponder, larger studies are needed to assess links between baseline CD8+ expansion and response. Scalp TCR repertoire analysis is complicated because resident alphabeta T cells in normal human skin are also sequenced, whereas mouse skin is dominated by gammadelta T cells.

This receptor was identified in a human donor with alopecia areata. The material sequenced was CD4+ T cells sorted from blood, taken at week 4, from a patient treated with tofacitinib.

This receptor has the CDR3 CASSFTRDRDGYTF. The sequenced DNA: TGTGCCAGCAGCTTCACCCGGGACAGGGATGGCTACACCTTC. This receptor chain uses TRBV7-9 and TRBJ1-2, with 9 bases matching TRBD1. The germline V gene (reference sequence) specifies SEHNR as CDR1 and FQNEAQ as CDR2. V ends up 3 bases short and J 6 bases short, with an unmatched junction base count of 5. Inclusive of the bounding cysteine and phenylalanine, the CDR3 is 14 residues long. The DNA shown is the 42-base CDR3, in frame from base 1.